This T cell receptor beta chain was identified in a study of cytomegalovirus exposure and HLA in healthy donors. Study overall: An early data release held approximately 85 million unique TCRs from HLA-typed donors.

CDR1 and CDR2 (germline): SQVTM, ANQGSEA. V was clipped by 4 bases and J by 7 bases, with 14 bases between them. There are 12 residues in the CDR3. PCR was performed using 60 Vbeta and 13 Jbeta primers. TCRdb's copy holds only in-frame clones and misses some; the assay was immunoSEQ multiplex PCR. The data contain 140,000 or so clones, around 78% of them singletons. This chain uses TRBV29-1 with TRBJ2-7, with unresolved D. Sequencing used PBMCs. The origin of this receptor is a woman aged 18-29 years in good health and CMV-seropositive. The CDR3 loop reads CSVGWAEGEQYF. The CDR3 nucleotides are TGCAGCGTTGGGTGGGCAGAAGGAGAGCAGTACTTC.